The sequence of this T cell receptor beta chain was determined in a study of blood T cell repertoires in COVID-19. Turning to the study itself: Italy, Spain and the United States were the sources of the convalescent and acute COVID-19 samples.

The CDR3 runs to 17 residues. V lost 1 base, J lost 1 base, and 5 bases stayed unmatched. The germline V gene encodes CDR1 MNHNS and CDR2 SASEGT. Authors' processing steps: Amplification with reference gene primers provided the estimates of nucleated cell counts. Some clones are missing from TCRdb's copy, which holds only in-frame ones; the method was immunoSEQ multiplex PCR. The V and J calls and the clone size are those of that table, but D and trimming were determined from the DNA. The repertoire holds over 250,000 clones, more than 85% seen once, with roughly 9% in the top ten. Participant age was about 18 to 100 years, and participants resided in about two dozen US areas. Recovered status in Cohort 3 required two negative PCRs, clearance, or symptom resolution.

The V call is TRBV6-1, the J call TRBJ1-1, with TRBD1 identical over 11 bases. This receptor was obtained from a man in his forties who had recovered from COVID-19. The sequenced sample was PBMCs or T cells enriched from blood (not recorded which). The CDR3 loop reads CASSEGTGGPRNTEAFF. The CDR3 region has the DNA TGTGCCAGCAGTGAAGGGACAGGGGGCCCTCGGAACACTGAAGCTTTCTTT.